Below, 11 T cell receptor beta chains from the same sample are listed, as sequenced in a study of T cell responses to AZD1222 COVID-19 vaccine listed by TCRdb under 2021. The time point label on this specimen signifies: baseline before first vaccination. Libraries were made using the immunoSEQ multiplex PCR assay. The table comes from immuneACCESS by way of TCRdb, which keeps in-frame sequences with V and J called. Part of the clones is missing from these tables; in studies checked, under half for an unresolved V gene and the rest for unknown reasons. The sample table lists about 120,000 clones, approximately 90% of them with a count of one. The ten largest clones add up to roughly 8.9% of the sample. The material was peripheral blood, obtained on day 0 of AZD1222 vaccination. The receptors were gathered from an adult in good health.

CDR3 sequence reads: CASSISGGPNTEAFF. The CDR3 nucleotides are TGTGCCAGTAGTATCAGCGGAGGCCCGAACACTGAAGCTTTCTTT. V usage is TRBV19 and J usage is TRBJ1-1, with D uncertain. CDR3 length equals 15 residues. Deletions cut 3 bases from V and 1 base from J, with 12 bases between. Germline V gene lookup returns CDR1 LNHDA and CDR2 SQIVND (reference sequence).

J is TRBJ1-2 and V is TRBV15; D not resolved. V was cut by 0 bases and J by 2 bases, with 10 bases left in between. Germline loops: CDR1 LNHNV, CDR2 YYDKDF (reference sequence). The CDR3 sequence is 15 residues long. CDR3 residues: CATSRDAEKNYGYTF. The DNA of the CDR3 is TGTGCCACCAGCAGAGACGCAGAGAAGAACTATGGCTACACCTTC.

Only a few counts were recorded for this clone. The chain links TRBV10-3 to TRBJ2-1; 9 nucleotides align to TRBD1. The CDR3 covers 14 residues. Per the germline V gene, CDR1 is ENHRY and CDR2 is SYGVKD. Trimming removed 6 bases from V and 5 bases from J; junction bases left unmatched: 5. CDR3 coding DNA: TGTGCCATCAGCCAGGGACAGGGTCACAATGAGCAGTTCTTC. It specifies CAISQGQGHNEQFF.

V and J are TRBV5-8 and TRBJ2-1; 7 bases align to TRBD1. This CDR3 is built from 15 residues. Germline CDR1 is SGHTS and CDR2 is YDEGEE. J lost 2 bases, V lost 3 bases, and 5 bases had no gene match. The CDR3 loop reads CASSSTGYPYNEQFF. In nucleotides, the CDR3 is TGTGCCAGCAGCTCGACAGGGTACCCCTACAATGAGCAGTTCTTC.

The chain has TRBV18 and TRBJ2-2; 9 bases map to TRBD1. The V gene's germline CDR1 is KGHSH and CDR2 LQKENI. There are 16 residues in the CDR3. V lost 5 bases and J lost 5; bases outside the gene matches: 9. CDR3 amino acids: CASSVRPTGGTGELFF. In DNA, the CDR3 is TGTGCCAGCTCAGTAAGACCGACAGGGGGAACCGGGGAGCTGTTTTTT.

V gene TRBV19 combines with J gene TRBJ1-1; 7 positions match TRBD1. V was clipped by 11 bases and J by 2 bases; unmatched bases: 5. Germline V gene sequence: CDR1 LNHDA, CDR2 SQIVND (reference sequence). There are 12 residues in the CDR3. CDR3 region: CAARQGNTEAFF. The CDR3 DNA is TGTGCCGCCAGACAGGGAAACACTGAAGCTTTCTTT.

The chain combines TRBV28 with TRBJ2-1, with unresolved D. V dropped 5 bases and J dropped 0 bases, with 14 bases sitting between them. Germline V gene data show CDR1 as MDHEN and CDR2 as SYDVKM. The CDR3 has 16 amino acids. DNA for the CDR3: TGTGCCAGCAGTATTACACCCCCGAGCTCCTACAATGAGCAGTTCTTC. Protein product: CASSITPPSSYNEQFF.

In nucleotides, the CDR3 is TGTGCCAGCAGTCTCCGACGGCCTCAAAGGAACGAGCAGTACTTC. It translates to CASSLRRPQRNEQYF. The rearrangement uses TRBV28 and TRBJ2-7; D remains unclear. The germline gives CDR1 MDHEN, CDR2 SYDVKM. The CDR3 sequence is 15 residues long. V was clipped by 5 bases and J by 5 bases, with 19 bases between them.

The chain couples TRBV5-1 to TRBJ1-1; TRBD1 is a possible D gene (6 bases). CDR1 is SGHRS and CDR2 is YFSETQ in the germline V gene. The CDR3 is made up of 18 amino acids. V was trimmed by 0 bases and J by 2 bases, leaving 20 bases between them. CDR3 DNA: TGCGCCAGCAGCTTGGAATTCGGGACACTGGCCGGAAACACTGAAGCTTTCTTT. Amino acid sequence: CASSLEFGTLAGNTEAFF. The full variable domain, its missing parts supplied by reference TRBV5-1 and TRBJ1-1, is KAGVTQTPRYLIKTRGQQVTLSCSPISGHRSVSWYQQTPGQGLQFLFEYFSETQRNKGNFPGRFSGRQFSNSRSEMNVSTLELGDSALYLCASSLEFGTLAGNTEAFFGQGTRLTVV.

The DNA of the CDR3 is TGTGCCAGCGGTCCGGCCCGTGAAAAACTGTTTTTT. Translated: CASGPAREKLFF. This chain uses TRBV12-3 or TRBV12-4 with TRBJ1-4, with unresolved D. V shed 8 bases and J shed 7 bases, with 11 bases lying between them. The CDR3 is 12 residues long.

The chain has TRBV28 and TRBJ1-4; TRBD1 might be the D (5 bases). This CDR3 is 16 amino acids long. The germline gives CDR1 MDHEN, CDR2 SYDVKM. Trimming removed 6 bases from V and 5 bases from J, with 19 bases in between. CDR3: CASSSPGFSINEKLFF. The CDR3 coding sequence is TGTGCCAGCAGCTCTCCAGGGTTTAGTATAAATGAAAAACTGTTTTTT.